This TCR beta chain was sequenced for a study of blood T cell repertoires in COVID-19. Study at large: From T cells, B-cell-depleted T cells, or PBMCs came the material, which was cDNA or gDNA.

Authors' methods: Reference gene primers were amplified, and this amplification served to estimate nucleated cell counts. The repertoire was sequenced with immunoSEQ multiplex PCR; TCRdb's copy has only in-frame clones and lacks some. The DNA was the basis for D and trimming; V, J and clone size are from that table. The sample comprises about 130,000 clones, approximately 80% of which are singletons, and more than 9% rests with the top ten. The CDR3 covers 14 residues. Germline-derived CDR1 and CDR2 are MNHEY and SVGAGI. Trimming removed 11 bases from V and 4 bases from J; junction bases left unmatched: 13.

This receptor was obtained from a woman aged 55-70 years with acute or convalescent COVID-19. The chain links TRBV6-5 to TRBJ1-1, with TRBD1 matching over 7 bases. Sequencing was done on a sample of peripheral blood. In nucleotides, the CDR3 is TGTGCCGCACTGTCAGGGGGGCGCGGCACTGAAGCTTTCTTT. It codes for CAALSGGRGTEAFF.